This T cell receptor (beta chain) was captured by sequencing in a study of T cells in pancreatic ductal adenocarcinoma. This clone was detected once. Here immunoSEQ multiplex PCR was the method, and the copy in TCRdb shows in-frame clones only, minus some. This sample has thousands of clones; around 68% occur once, and the top ten carry about 15%. Germline V gives CDR1 SGHRS, CDR2 YFSETQ. The CDR3 length is 14 residues. V lost 4 bases and J lost 8; bases outside the gene matches: 8. No neoadjuvant therapy was given to the selected pancreatic ductal adenocarcinoma patients before their surgery. The sequence was obtained from a human donor with pancreatic ductal adenocarcinoma. The chain is built from TRBV5-1 and TRBJ1-3, with 8 nucleotides matching TRBD1. Sequenced sample: pancreatic tumor tissue. Here the CDR3 reads CASSLGQGTDTIYF. The DNA for the CDR3 is TGCGCCAGCAGCCTAGGACAGGGAACAGACACCATATATTTT.